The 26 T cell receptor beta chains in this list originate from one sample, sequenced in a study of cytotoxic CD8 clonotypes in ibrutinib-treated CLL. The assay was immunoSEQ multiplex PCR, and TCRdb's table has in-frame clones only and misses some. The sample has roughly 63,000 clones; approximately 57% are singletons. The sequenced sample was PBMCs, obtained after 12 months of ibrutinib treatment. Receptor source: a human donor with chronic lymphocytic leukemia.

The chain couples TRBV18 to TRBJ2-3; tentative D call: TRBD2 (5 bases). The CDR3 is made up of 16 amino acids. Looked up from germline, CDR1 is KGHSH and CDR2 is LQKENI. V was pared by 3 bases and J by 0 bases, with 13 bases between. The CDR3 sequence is CASSPMVARSTDTQYF. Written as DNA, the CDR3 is TGTGCCAGCTCACCTATGGTAGCGAGAAGCACAGATACGCAGTATTTT.

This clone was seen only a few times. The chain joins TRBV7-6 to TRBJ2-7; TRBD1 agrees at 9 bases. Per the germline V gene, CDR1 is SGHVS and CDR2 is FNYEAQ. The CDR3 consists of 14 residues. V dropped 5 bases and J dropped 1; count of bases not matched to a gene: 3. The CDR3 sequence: CASSRTGESYEQYV. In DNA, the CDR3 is TGTGCCAGCAGCCGGACAGGGGAGTCCTACGAGCAGTACGTC.

The CDR3, as DNA: TGTGCCAGCTCACCACCGGGACTGAAGGTACAAGAGACCCAGTACTTC. It encodes CASSPPGLKVQETQYF. The chain couples TRBV18 to TRBJ2-5, with a tentative D call TRBD2 (6 bases). The V and J ends lost 0 bases and 2 bases respectively, with 13 bases between them. The CDR3 runs to 16 residues. Germline-derived CDR1 and CDR2 are KGHSH and LQKENI.

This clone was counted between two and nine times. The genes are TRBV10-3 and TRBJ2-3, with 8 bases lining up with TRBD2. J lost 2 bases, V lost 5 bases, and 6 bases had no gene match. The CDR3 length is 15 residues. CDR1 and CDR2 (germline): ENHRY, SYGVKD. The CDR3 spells CAISNSGAATDTQYF. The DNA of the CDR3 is TGTGCCATCAGTAATAGCGGGGCTGCCACAGATACGCAGTATTTT.

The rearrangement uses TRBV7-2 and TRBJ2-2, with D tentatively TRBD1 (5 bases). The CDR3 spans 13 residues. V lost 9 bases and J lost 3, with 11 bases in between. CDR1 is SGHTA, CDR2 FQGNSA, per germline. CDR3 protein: CARSGFDTGELFF. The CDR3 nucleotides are TGTGCCAGGTCAGGGTTTGACACCGGGGAGCTGTTTTTT. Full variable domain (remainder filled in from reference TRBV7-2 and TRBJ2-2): GAGVSQSPSNKVTEKGKDVELRCDPISGHTALYWYRQSLGQGLEFLIYFQGNSAPDKSGLPSDRFSAERTGGSVSTLTIQRTQQEDSAVYLCARSGFDTGELFFGEGSRLTVL.

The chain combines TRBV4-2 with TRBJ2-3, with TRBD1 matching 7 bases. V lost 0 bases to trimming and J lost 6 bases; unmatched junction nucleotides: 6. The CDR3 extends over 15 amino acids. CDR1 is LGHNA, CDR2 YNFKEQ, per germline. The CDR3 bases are TGTGCCAGCAGCCAAGATTACAGGGGCGAGGATACGCAGTATTTT. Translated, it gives CASSQDYRGEDTQYF.

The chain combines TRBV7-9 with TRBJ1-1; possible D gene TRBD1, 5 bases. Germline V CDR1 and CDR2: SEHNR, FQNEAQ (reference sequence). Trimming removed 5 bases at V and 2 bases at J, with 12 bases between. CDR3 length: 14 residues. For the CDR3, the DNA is TGTGCCAGCAGCGGTTCGGGGGGTAACACTGAAGCTTTCTTT. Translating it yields CASSGSGGNTEAFF.

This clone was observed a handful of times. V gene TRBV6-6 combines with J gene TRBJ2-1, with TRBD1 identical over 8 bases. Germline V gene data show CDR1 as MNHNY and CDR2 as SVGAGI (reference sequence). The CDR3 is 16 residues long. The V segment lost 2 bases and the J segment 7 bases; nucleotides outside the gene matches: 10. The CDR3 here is CASSYTGGIRVNEQFF. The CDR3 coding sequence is TGTGCCAGCAGTTACACAGGGGGGATTCGAGTAAATGAGCAGTTCTTC.

CDR3: CASSLRLAESYNEQFF. The DNA of the CDR3 is TGTGCCAGCAGCTTAAGACTAGCGGAGTCCTACAATGAGCAGTTCTTC. The chain recombines TRBV9 with TRBJ2-1, with 9 bases fitting TRBD2. From germline, CDR1 is SGDLS and CDR2 YYNGEE. J lost 1 base, V lost 4 bases, and 6 bases had no gene match. The CDR3 is 16 residues long.

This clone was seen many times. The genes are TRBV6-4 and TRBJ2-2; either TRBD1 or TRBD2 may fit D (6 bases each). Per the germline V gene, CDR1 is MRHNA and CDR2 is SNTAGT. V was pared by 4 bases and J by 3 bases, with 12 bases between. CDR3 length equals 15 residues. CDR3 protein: CASSALGGHTGELFF. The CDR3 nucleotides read TGTGCCAGCAGTGCTCTGGGGGGCCACACCGGGGAGCTGTTTTTT.

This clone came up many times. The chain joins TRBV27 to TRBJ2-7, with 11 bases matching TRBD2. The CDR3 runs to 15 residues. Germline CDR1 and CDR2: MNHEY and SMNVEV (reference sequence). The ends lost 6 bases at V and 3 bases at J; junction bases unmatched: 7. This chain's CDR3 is CASRKTSGSGYEQYF. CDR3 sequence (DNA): TGTGCCAGCAGAAAAACTAGCGGGAGTGGCTACGAGCAGTACTTC.

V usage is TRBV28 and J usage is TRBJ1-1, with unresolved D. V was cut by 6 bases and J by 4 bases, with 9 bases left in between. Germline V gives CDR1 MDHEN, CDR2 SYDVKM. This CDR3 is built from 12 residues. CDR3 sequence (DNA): TGTGCCAGCAGGGTGGGGAGCACTGAAGCTTTCTTT. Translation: CASRVGSTEAFF.

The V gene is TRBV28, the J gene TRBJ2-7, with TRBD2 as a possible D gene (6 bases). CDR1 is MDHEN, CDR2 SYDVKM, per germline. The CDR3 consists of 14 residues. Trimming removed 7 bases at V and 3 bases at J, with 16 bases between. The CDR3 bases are TGTGCCAGCATTAAAGCGGGTATGGTCTACGAGCAGTACTTC. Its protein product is CASIKAGMVYEQYF.

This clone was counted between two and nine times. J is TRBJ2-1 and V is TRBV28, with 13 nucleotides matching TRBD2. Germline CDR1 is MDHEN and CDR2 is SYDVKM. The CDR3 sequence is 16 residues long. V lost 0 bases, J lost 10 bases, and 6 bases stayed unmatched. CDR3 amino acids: CASSLWTGLAGREQFF. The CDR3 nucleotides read TGTGCCAGCAGTTTATGGACGGGACTAGCGGGGAGAGAGCAGTTCTTC.

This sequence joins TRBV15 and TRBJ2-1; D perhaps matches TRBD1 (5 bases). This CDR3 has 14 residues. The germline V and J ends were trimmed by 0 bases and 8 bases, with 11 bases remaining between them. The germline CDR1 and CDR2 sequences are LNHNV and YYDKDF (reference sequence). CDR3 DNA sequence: TGTGCCACCAGCAGAGAAGGGGTCAATTATGAGCAGTTCTTC. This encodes CATSREGVNYEQFF.

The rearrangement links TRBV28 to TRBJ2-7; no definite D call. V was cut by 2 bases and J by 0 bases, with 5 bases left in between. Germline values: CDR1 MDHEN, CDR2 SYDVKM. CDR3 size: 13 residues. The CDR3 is CASSLTASYEQYF. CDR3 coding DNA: TGTGCCAGCAGTTTAACCGCCTCCTACGAGCAGTACTTC.

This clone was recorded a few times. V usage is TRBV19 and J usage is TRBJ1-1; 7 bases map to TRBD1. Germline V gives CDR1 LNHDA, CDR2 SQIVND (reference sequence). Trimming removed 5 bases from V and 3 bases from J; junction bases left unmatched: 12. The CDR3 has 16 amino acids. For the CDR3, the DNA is TGTGCCAGTAGTCTCCTCAGGGGGTGGAAAGACACTGAAGCTTTCTTT. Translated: CASSLLRGWKDTEAFF.

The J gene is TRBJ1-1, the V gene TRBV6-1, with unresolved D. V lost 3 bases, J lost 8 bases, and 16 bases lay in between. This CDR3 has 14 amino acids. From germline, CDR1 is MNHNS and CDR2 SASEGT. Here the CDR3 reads CASSEPIRTVEAFF. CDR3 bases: TGTGCCAGCAGTGAGCCTATCCGAACAGTCGAAGCTTTCTTT.

The CDR3 DNA is TGTGCCAGCAAGGGAGACTACAATGAGCAGTTCTTC. Translation: CASKGDYNEQFF. This chain joins TRBV6-5 and TRBJ2-1, with D possibly TRBD2 on 5 matching bases. The CDR3 runs 12 residues. Germline V gene data show CDR1 as MNHEY and CDR2 as SVGAGI. V gave up 7 bases and J gave up 3 bases, with 7 bases separating them.

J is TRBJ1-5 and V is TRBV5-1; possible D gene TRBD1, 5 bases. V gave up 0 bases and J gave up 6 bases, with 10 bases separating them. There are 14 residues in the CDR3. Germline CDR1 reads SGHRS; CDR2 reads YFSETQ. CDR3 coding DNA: TGCGCCAGCAGCTTGGACGGGGGGAGTCAGCCCCAGCATTTT. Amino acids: CASSLDGGSQPQHF.

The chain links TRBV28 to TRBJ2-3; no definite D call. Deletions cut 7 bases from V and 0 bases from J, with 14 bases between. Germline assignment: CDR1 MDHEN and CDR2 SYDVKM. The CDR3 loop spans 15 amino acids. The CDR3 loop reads CASTPLYVSTDTQYF. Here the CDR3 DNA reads TGTGCCAGCACCCCCCTGTATGTTAGCACAGATACGCAGTATTTT.

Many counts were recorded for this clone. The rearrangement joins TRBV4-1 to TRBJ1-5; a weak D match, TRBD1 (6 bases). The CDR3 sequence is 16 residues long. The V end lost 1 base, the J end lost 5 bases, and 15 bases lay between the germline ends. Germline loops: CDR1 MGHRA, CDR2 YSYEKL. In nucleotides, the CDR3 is TGCGCCAGCAGCCAAGTTGGGGTGGGGGGCTATCAGCCCCAGCATTTT. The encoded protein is CASSQVGVGGYQPQHF.

CDR3 DNA sequence: TGCAGCCCCTCAAACCTAGACAGTGAAGCTTTCTTT. This codes for CSPSNLDSEAFF. The chain joins TRBV29-1 to TRBJ1-1; weak D call: TRBD1 (5 bases). The germline V gene encodes CDR1 SQVTM and CDR2 ANQGSEA. This CDR3 comprises 12 residues. Trimming took off 8 bases at V and 7 bases at J, with 17 bases between the two ends.

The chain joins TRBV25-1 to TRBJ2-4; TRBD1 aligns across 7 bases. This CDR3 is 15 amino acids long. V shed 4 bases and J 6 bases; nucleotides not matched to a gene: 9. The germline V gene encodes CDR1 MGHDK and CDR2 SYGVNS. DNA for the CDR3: TGTGCCAGCAGTGGCCGGGACAGAGACTTAAACATTCAGTACTTC. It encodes CASSGRDRDLNIQYF.

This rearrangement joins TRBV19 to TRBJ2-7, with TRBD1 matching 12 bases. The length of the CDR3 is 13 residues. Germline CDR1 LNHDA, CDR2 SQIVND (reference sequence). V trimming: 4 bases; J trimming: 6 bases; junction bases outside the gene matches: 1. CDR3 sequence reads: CASSRDRGREQYF. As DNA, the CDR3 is TGTGCCAGTAGTAGGGACAGGGGGCGCGAGCAGTACTTC.

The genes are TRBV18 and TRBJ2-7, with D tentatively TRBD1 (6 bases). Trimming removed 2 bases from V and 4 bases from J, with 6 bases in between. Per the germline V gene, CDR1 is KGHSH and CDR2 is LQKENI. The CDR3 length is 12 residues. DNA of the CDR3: TGTGCCAGCTCACCAAGGGGGTACGAGCAGTACGTC. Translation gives CASSPRGYEQYV.